The entry below gives a single T cell receptor (beta chain) sequence along with its context. The sample comes from a study of blood T cell repertoires in COVID-19. Here immunoSEQ multiplex PCR was the method, and the copy in TCRdb shows in-frame clones only, minus some. The sample lists approximately 290,000 clones; roughly 80% were seen once. The germline V and J ends were trimmed by 10 bases and 6 bases, with 18 bases remaining between them. Germline CDR1 reads SNHLY; CDR2 reads FYNNEI. The CDR3 runs to 13 residues. This chain connects TRBV2 to TRBJ1-2; D is unclear. The TCR sequence derives from a person aged 70 to 85 with COVID-19, enrolled during active disease. Sequencing was performed on peripheral blood. The chain's CDR3 is CAIVPGDRNGYTF. The CDR3 DNA is TGTGCCATAGTCCCCGGGGATCGGAATGGCTACACCTTC.